The 2 T cell receptor beta chains given below trace back to one sample, sequenced in a study of cytomegalovirus exposure and HLA in healthy donors. 60 Vbeta and 13 Jbeta primers were used in PCR. Generated by immunoSEQ multiplex PCR, the TCRdb table keeps only in-frame clones and is missing some. The repertoire consists of 200,000 to 250,000 clones, with around 88% occurring once and the leading ten covering 0.9% to 1.1%. Sequencing was performed on PBMCs. The receptor set was obtained from a woman younger than 35 in good health and CMV-seronegative.

This clone was counted between two and nine times. This sequence joins TRBV4-2 and TRBJ1-4; D not resolved. Germline lookup yields CDR1 LGHNA and CDR2 YNFKEQ. Trimming stripped 4 bases from V and 2 bases from J, with 14 bases between. The CDR3 runs 16 residues. CDR3 in DNA: TGTGCCAGCAGCCGAGCCCTCCATCCCACTAATGAAAAACTGTTTTTT. Protein: CASSRALHPTNEKLFF.

This sequence joins TRBV19 and TRBJ1-2; TRBD1 is a possible D gene (6 bases). CDR1 is LNHDA and CDR2 is SQIVND in the germline V gene (reference sequence). This CDR3 contains 19 residues. V gave up 1 base and J gave up 7 bases, with 28 bases separating them. CDR3 coding DNA: TGTGCCAGTAGTATAGGATCTTACAGGGTAGATAGTTTCAGTACTGGCTACACCTTC. Protein: CASSIGSYRVDSFSTGYTF.